A single T cell receptor (beta chain) is shown here with its context. Antigen: not known. This specimen belongs to a study of cytomegalovirus exposure and HLA in healthy donors. Across the whole study: An analysis done earlier identified 117 million unique TCR beta sequences from about 179 million T cells. Clustering assigned 81% of the approximately 370 genotyped donors to the Caucasian-associated ancestry cluster.

Study-wide results and limits: Per a prior analysis, the majority of TCR beta V segments were productive roughly 90% or roughly 30% of the time. Overall, 164 TCR beta chains were annotated as cytomegalovirus-associated.

Per the germline V gene, CDR1 is GTSNPN and CDR2 is SVGIG (reference sequence). CDR3 length equals 14 residues. With 0 bases clipped from V and 4 bases from J, the junction kept 5 bases outside the gene matches. This PCR relied on a set of 60 Vbeta primers and 13 Jbeta primers. Data came from immunoSEQ multiplex PCR; TCRdb stores just in-frame clones and leaves some out. Here the sample spans 150,000 to 200,000 clones, 70% to 90% being singletons. The origin of this receptor is a woman under 30 in good health and CMV-seropositive. Sequencing was performed on PBMCs. This chain connects TRBV30 to TRBJ2-5; 7 nucleotides align to TRBD2. The CDR3: CAWSVGGGGETQYF. The CDR3 bases are TGTGCCTGGAGTGTTGGCGGGGGTGGAGAGACCCAGTACTTC.